This TCR beta chain was documented in a study of blood T cell repertoires in COVID-19. This CDR3 is built from 15 residues. Trimming pared 5 bases from V and 6 bases from J, leaving 16 bases between. CDR1 and CDR2 (germline): LNHDA, SQIVND (reference sequence). The data were produced by immunoSEQ multiplex PCR, yet TCRdb's version contains in-frame clones alone and is incomplete. This table has fewer than 75,000 clones, nearly 85% appearing once. The sample consisted of peripheral blood. This clonotype was obtained from a human donor in a cohort sampled during active COVID-19. The chain employs TRBV19 and TRBJ1-4; possibly TRBD1 for D (5 bases). The CDR3 spells CASSGYRYSDEKLFF. The CDR3 nucleotides read TGTGCCAGTAGTGGGTACAGGTACTCGGATGAAAAACTGTTTTTT.